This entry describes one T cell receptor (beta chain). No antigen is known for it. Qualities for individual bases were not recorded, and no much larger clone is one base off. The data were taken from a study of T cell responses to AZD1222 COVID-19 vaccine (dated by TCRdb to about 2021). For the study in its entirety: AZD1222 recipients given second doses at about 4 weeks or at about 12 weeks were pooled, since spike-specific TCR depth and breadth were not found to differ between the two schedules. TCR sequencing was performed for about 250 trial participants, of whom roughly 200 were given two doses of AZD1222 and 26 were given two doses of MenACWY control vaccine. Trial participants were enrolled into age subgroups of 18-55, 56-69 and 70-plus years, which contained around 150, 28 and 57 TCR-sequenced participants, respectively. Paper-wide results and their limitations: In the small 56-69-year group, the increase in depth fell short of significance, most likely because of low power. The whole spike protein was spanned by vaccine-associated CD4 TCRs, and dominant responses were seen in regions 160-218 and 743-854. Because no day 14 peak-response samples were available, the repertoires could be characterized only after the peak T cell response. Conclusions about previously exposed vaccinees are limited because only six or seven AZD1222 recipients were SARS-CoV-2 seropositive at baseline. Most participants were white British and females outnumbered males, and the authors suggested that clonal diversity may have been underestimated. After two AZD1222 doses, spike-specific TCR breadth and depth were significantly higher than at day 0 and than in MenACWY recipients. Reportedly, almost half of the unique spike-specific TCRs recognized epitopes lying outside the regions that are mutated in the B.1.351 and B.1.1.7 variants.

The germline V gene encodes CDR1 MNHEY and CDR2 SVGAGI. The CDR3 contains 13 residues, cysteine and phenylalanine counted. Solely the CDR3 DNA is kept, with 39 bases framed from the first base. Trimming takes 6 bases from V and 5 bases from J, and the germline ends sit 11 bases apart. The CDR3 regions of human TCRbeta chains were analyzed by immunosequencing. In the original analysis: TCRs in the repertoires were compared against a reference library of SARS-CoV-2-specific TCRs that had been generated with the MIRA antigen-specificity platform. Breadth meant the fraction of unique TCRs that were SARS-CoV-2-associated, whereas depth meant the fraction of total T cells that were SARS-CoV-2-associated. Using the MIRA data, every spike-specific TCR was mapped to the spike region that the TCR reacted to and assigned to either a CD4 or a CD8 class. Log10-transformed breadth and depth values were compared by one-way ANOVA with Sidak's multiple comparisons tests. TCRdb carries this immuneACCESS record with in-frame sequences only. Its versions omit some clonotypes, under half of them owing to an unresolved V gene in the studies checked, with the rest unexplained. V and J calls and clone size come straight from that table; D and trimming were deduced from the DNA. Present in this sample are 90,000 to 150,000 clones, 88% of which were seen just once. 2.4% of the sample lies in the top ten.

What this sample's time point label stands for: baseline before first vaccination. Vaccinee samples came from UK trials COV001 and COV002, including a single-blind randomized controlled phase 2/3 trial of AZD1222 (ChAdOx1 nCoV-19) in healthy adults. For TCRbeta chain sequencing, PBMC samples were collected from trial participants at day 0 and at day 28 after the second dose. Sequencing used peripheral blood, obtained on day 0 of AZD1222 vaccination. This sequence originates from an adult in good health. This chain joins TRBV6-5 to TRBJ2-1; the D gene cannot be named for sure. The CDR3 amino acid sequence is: CASSATRDNEQFF. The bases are TGTGCCAGCAGCGCCACAAGAGACAATGAGCAGTTCTTC.